This T cell receptor (beta chain) comes out of a study of T cell changes during pregnancy in multiple sclerosis. From germline, CDR1 is MNHNS and CDR2 SASEGT. The length of the CDR3 is 13 residues. V was cut by 7 bases and J by 8 bases, with 14 bases left in between. The assay was immunoSEQ multiplex PCR, and TCRdb's table has in-frame clones only and misses some. The sample yields about 89,000 clones, approximately 94% seen once. Sequenced material: peripheral blood, taken in the third trimester of pregnancy. The V call is TRBV6-1, the J call TRBJ1-4; a weak D match, TRBD1 (6 bases). This clonotype was sampled from a female donor with multiple sclerosis, enrolled in a pregnancy study. The DNA of the CDR3 is TGTGCCAGCAACGGACAGCATACCGAAAAACTGTTTTTT. Translating gives CASNGQHTEKLFF.